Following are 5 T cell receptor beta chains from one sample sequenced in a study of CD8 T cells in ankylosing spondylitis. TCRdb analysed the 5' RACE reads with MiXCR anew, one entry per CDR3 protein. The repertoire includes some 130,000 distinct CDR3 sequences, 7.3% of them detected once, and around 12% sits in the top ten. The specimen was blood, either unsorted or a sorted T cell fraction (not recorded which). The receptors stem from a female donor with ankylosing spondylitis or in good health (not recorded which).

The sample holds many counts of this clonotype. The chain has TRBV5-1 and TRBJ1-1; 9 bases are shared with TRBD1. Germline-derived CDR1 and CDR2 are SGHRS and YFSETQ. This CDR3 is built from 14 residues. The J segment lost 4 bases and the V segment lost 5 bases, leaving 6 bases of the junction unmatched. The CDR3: CASRSQGASTEAFF. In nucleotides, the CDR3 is TGCGCCAGCAGGTCACAGGGGGCTAGCACTGAAGCTTTCTTT.

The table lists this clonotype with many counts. As DNA, the CDR3 is TGTGCCACCAGCAGAGATGGGCAGAACTCTAACTATGGCTACACCTTC. As protein: CATSRDGQNSNYGYTF. This chain links TRBV15 with TRBJ1-2; no clear D gene. Looked up from germline, CDR1 is LNHNV and CDR2 is YYDKDF (reference sequence). There are 16 residues in the CDR3. V shed 0 bases and J shed 0 bases, with 11 bases lying between them.

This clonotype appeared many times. CDR3: CASSPPWSRGYYGYTF. DNA of the CDR3: TGTGCCAGCAGCCCCCCGTGGTCCCGGGGTTACTATGGCTACACCTTC. The chain links TRBV11-2 to TRBJ1-2; D unresolved. Trimming pared 5 bases from V and 3 bases from J, leaving 19 bases between. This CDR3 spans 16 amino acids. Germline V gives CDR1 SGHAT, CDR2 FQNNGV. Full variable domain (remainder filled in from reference TRBV11-2 and TRBJ1-2): EAGVAQSPRYKIIEKRQSVAFWCNPISGHATLYWYQQILGQGPKLLIQFQNNGVVDDSQLPKDRFSAERLKGVDSTLKIQPAKLEDSAVYLCASSPPWSRGYYGYTFGSGTRLTVV.

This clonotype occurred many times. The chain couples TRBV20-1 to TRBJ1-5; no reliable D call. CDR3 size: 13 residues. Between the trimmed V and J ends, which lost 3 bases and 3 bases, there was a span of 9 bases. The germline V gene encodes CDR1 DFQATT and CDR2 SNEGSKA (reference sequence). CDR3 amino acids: CSASGRINQPQHF. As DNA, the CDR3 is TGCAGTGCTAGCGGACGGATCAATCAGCCCCAGCATTTT.

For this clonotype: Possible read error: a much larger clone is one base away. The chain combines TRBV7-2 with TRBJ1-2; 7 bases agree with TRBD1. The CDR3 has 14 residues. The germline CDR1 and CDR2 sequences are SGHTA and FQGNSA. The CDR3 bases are TGTGCCGGCAGCTTCAACAGGGGAAGCTATGGCTACACCTTC. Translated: CAGSFNRGSYGYTF.